The 4 T cell receptor beta chains below were found in one sample sequenced in a study of cytomegalovirus exposure and HLA in healthy donors. A multiplex PCR was run with 60 Vbeta primers and 13 Jbeta primers. TCRdb keeps only in-frame clones here, not all; method: immunoSEQ multiplex PCR. The profile shows some 76,000 clones, about 66% of them singletons. The sample was PBMCs. The receptors stem from a man between 60 and 75 years old in good health and CMV-seropositive.

The chain joins TRBV10-3 to TRBJ2-5; maybe TRBD2 (6 bases). This CDR3 comprises 14 residues. Trimming stripped 5 bases from V and 4 bases from J, with 14 bases between. Germline V CDR1 and CDR2: ENHRY, SYGVKD. For the CDR3, the DNA is TGTGCCATCAGTCGGATCGGAGGGGCAGAGACCCAGTACTTC. This sequence encodes CAISRIGGAETQYF.

This clone was observed a few times. The chain links TRBV5-5 to TRBJ1-1; TRBD1 is a possible D gene (5 bases). There are 12 residues in the CDR3. Germline assignment: CDR1 SGHKS and CDR2 YYEKEE (reference sequence). Trimming left V 4 bases short and J 6 bases short, with 10 bases between. This CDR3 is CASSRDRPEAFF. The CDR3 DNA follows: TGTGCCAGCAGCCGAGACAGACCTGAAGCTTTCTTT.

The chain uses TRBV30 and TRBJ2-1, with D maybe TRBD2 (6 bases). Between the trimmed V and J ends, which lost 0 bases and 8 bases, there was a span of 14 bases. The CDR3 length is 14 residues. The germline V gene encodes CDR1 GTSNPN and CDR2 SVGIG (reference sequence). CDR3 protein: CAWSVRLGYDEQFF. The CDR3 DNA reads as TGTGCCTGGAGTGTCCGACTAGGGTACGATGAGCAGTTCTTC.

The chain combines TRBV27 with TRBJ2-7; TRBD1 matches at 8 bases. Per germline, CDR1 MNHEY and CDR2 SMNVEV (reference sequence). The CDR3 has 15 amino acids. Trimming at V came to 3 bases and at J to 3 bases, leaving 7 bases not matched to a gene. DNA for the CDR3: TGTGCCAGCAGTTTTTTGCCAGGACAGGGCTACGAGCAGTACTTC. Translation gives CASSFLPGQGYEQYF.